The source of this T cell receptor beta chain is a study of beta chain features in type 1 diabetes. There are many counts of this clone. The target antigen is unknown. The same CDR3 is also encoded by other DNA sequences in this sample. The germline V and J ends were trimmed by 1 base and 7 bases, with 4 bases remaining between them. The CDR3 loop spans 12 amino acids. CDR1 is ENHRY and CDR2 is SYGVKD in the germline V gene. Study results and caveats: For patients and controls alike, PCR might favor shorter templates to the same degree. All four CD4+ subsets from Type 1 diabetes patients carried moderately but significantly shorter TCRB CDR3s. Sequencing from cDNA could over-represent high-TCR-expressing cells. For type 1 diabetes patients, VDJ junctions showed fewer insertions and more deletions.

The entirety of the isolated RNA underwent reverse transcription, so expressed TCRB transcripts were sequenced. Naive, central memory and regulatory T cell samples came to a mean of approximately 4 million reads. Sequencing was performed with immunoSEQ multiplex PCR; in TCRdb, only in-frame clones are kept and a portion is missing. Here the sample spans about 340,000 clones, around 9.3% being singletons. The sequenced sample was central memory CD4+ T cells from blood. The chain combines TRBV10-3 with TRBJ1-4, with D hard to call. This TCR was recovered from a man aged 25-40 years with type 1 diabetes. The CDR3 spells CAISELAEKLFF. CDR3 nucleotide sequence: TGTGCCATCAGTGAGTTAGCTGAAAAACTGTTTTTT.